This TCR beta chain was identified during a study of shared clonotypes between healthy human individuals. Study summary: CD4 naive and CD4 memory each took three plates per donor, while CD8 naive took two and CD8 memory one.

The CDR3 contains 15 residues. Germline CDR1 is SGHNT and CDR2 is YYREEE (reference sequence). Trimming took 4 bases from V and 4 from J; bases not matched to a gene: 3. Sequencing used immunoSEQ multiplex PCR; TCRdb keeps in-frame clones, though not all of them. In the table there are roughly 1,500,000 clones, approximately 98% of which are singletons. Study outcomes and limitations: Naive subsets usually exceeded memory subsets in estimated richness.

As regards this clone: Antigen: not known. Within the sample, other DNA sequences also encode this same CDR3.

The source material was naive CD4+ T cells sorted from blood. The subset was: CD45RA+ positively selected. The rearrangement uses TRBV5-4 and TRBJ2-1, with 12 positions matching TRBD2. This clonotype was obtained from a man aged 25-45 years in good health. The CDR3 spells CASSPGTSGYNEQFF. CDR3 DNA sequence: TGTGCCAGCAGCCCAGGGACTAGCGGGTACAATGAGCAGTTCTTC.